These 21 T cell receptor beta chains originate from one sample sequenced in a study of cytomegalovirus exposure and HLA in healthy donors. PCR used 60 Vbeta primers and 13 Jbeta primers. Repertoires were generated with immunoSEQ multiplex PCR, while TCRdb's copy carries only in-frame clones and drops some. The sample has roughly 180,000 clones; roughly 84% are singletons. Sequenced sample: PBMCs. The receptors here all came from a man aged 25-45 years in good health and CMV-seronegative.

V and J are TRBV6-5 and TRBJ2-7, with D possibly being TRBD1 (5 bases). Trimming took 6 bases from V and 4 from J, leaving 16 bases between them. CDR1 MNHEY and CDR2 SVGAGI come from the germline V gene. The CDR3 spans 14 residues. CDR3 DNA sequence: TGTGCCAGCAGCCACTTCGCCAGGGCTTACGAGCAGTACTTC. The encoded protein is CASSHFARAYEQYF.

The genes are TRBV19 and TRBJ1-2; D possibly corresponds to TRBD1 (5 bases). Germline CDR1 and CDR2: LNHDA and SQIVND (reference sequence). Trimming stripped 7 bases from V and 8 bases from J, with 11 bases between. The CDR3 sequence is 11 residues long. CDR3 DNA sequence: TGTGCCAGTATGGGGGGGGAAGGCTACACCTTC. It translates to CASMGGEGYTF. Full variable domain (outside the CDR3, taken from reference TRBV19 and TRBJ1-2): DGGITQSPKYLFRKEGQNVTLSCEQNLNHDAMYWYRQDPGQGLRLIYYSQIVNDFQKGDIAEGYSVSREKKESFPLTVTSAQKNPTAFYLCASMGGEGYTFGSGTRLTVV.

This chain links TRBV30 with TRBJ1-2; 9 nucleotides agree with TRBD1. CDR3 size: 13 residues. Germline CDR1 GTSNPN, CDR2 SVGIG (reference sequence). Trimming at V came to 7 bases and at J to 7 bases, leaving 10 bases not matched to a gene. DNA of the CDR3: TGTGCCTTGACACCGGGACAGGGTCCTGGCTACACCTTC. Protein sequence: CALTPGQGPGYTF.

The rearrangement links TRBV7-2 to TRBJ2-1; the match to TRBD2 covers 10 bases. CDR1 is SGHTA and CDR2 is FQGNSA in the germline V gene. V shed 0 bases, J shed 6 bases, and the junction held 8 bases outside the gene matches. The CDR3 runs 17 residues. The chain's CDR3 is CASSLAPSAGGVNEQFF. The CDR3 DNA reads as TGTGCCAGCAGCTTAGCCCCATCAGCGGGAGGGGTCAATGAGCAGTTCTTC. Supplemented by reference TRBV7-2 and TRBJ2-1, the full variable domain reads GAGVSQSPSNKVTEKGKDVELRCDPISGHTALYWYRQSLGQGLEFLIYFQGNSAPDKSGLPSDRFSAERTGGSVSTLTIQRTQQEDSAVYLCASSLAPSAGGVNEQFFGPGTRLTVL.

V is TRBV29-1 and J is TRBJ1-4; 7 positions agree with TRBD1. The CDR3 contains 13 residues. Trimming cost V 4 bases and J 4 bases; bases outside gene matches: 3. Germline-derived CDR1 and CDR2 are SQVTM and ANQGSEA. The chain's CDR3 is CSVVQGDNEKLFF. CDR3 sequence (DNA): TGCAGCGTTGTCCAGGGGGATAATGAAAAACTGTTTTTT.

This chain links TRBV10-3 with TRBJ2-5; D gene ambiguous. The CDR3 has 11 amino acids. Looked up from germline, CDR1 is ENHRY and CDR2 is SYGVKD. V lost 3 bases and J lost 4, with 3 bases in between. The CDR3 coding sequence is TGTGCCATCAGTGATAGAGAGACCCAGTACTTC. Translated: CAISDRETQYF.

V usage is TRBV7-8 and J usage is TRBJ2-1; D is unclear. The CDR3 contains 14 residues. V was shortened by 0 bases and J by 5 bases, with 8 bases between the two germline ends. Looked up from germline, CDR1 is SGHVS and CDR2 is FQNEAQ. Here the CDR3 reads CASSLANLDNEQFF. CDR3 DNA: TGTGCCAGCAGCTTAGCGAACCTAGACAATGAGCAGTTCTTC.

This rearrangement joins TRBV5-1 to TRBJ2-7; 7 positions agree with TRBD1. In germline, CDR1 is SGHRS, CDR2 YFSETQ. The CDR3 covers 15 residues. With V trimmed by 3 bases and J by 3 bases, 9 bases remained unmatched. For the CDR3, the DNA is TGCGCCAGCAGCTCAAATACAGGGGTGGGCTACGAGCAGTACTTC. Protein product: CASSSNTGVGYEQYF.

The CDR3 DNA is TGTGCCAGCAGATTGGACAGGGCTTCACCCCTCCACTTT. Its protein is CASRLDRASPLHF. The genes are TRBV6-5 and TRBJ1-6; TRBD1 aligns across 8 bases. The V gene's germline CDR1 is MNHEY and CDR2 SVGAGI. V lost 6 bases, J lost 9 bases, and 4 bases stayed unmatched. The CDR3 contains 13 residues.

The CDR3 DNA reads as TGTGCCAGTAGCCGGACAGCTAACTACGAGCAGTACTTC. Translated: CASSRTANYEQYF. The chain links TRBV19 to TRBJ2-7; D possibly corresponds to TRBD1 (6 bases). The germline V and J ends were trimmed by 6 bases and 3 bases, with 12 bases remaining between them. The CDR3 contains 13 residues. CDR1 LNHDA and CDR2 SQIVND come from the germline V gene (reference sequence).

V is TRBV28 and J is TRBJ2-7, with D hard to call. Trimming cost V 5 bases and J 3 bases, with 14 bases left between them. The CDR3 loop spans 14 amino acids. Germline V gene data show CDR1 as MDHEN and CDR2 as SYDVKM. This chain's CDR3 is CASSLLGSHYEQYF. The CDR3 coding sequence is TGTGCCAGCAGTCTATTGGGCAGTCACTACGAGCAGTACTTC.

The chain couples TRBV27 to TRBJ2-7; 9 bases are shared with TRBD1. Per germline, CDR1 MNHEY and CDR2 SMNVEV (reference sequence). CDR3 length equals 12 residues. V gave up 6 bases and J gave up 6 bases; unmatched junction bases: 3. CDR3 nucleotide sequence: TGTGCCAGCAGGGACAGGGGCCCCGAGCAGTACTTC. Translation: CASRDRGPEQYF.

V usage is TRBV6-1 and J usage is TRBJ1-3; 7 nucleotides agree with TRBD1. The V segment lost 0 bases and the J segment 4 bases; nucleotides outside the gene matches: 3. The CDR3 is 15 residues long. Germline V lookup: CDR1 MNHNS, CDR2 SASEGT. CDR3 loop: CASSEATGVGNTIYF. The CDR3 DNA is TGTGCCAGCAGTGAAGCAACAGGGGTAGGAAACACCATATATTTT.

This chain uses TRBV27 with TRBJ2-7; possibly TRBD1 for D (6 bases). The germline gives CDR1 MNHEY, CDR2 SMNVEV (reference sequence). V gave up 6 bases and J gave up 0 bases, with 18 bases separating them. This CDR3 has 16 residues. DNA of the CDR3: TGTGCCAGCAGCCGGTACAGGACAGTGACCTCCTACGAGCAGTACTTC. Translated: CASSRYRTVTSYEQYF.

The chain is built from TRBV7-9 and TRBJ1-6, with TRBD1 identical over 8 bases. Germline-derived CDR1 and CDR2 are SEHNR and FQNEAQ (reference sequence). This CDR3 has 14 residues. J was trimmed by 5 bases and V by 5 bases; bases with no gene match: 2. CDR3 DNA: TGTGCCAGCAGCCTGACAGGGGATAATTCACCCCTCCACTTT. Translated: CASSLTGDNSPLHF.

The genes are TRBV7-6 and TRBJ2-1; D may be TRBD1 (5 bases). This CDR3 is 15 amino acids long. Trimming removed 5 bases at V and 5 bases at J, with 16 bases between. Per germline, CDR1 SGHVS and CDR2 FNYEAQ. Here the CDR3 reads CASSLGRVGHNEQFF. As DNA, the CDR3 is TGTGCCAGCAGCCTGGGCAGGGTGGGCCACAATGAGCAGTTCTTC.

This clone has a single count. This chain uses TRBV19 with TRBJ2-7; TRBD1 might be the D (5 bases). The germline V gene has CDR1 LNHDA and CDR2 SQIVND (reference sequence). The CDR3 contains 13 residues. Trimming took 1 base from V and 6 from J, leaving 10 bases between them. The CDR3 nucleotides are TGTGCCAGTAGTATAGTAAGGGGTACCGAGCAGTACTTC. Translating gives CASSIVRGTEQYF. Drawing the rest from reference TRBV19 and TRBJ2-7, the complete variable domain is DGGITQSPKYLFRKEGQNVTLSCEQNLNHDAMYWYRQDPGQGLRLIYYSQIVNDFQKGDIAEGYSVSREKKESFPLTVTSAQKNPTAFYLCASSIVRGTEQYFGPGTRLTVT.

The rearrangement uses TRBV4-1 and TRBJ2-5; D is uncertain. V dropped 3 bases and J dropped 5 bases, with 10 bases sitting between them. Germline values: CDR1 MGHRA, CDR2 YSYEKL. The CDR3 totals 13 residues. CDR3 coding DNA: TGCGCCAGCAGCCAGGAGTCTCGGGAGACCCAGTACTTC. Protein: CASSQESRETQYF.

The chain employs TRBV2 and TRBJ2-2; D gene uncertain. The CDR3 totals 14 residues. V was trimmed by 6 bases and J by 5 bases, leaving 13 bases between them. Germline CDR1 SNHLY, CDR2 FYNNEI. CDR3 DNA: TGTGCCAGCAGCCCGGGTATTAGGACCGGGGAGCTGTTTTTT. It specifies CASSPGIRTGELFF.

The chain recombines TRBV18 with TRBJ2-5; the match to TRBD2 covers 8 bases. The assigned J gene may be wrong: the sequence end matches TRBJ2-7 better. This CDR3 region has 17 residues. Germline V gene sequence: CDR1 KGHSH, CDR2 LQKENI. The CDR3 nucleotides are TGTGCCAGCTCCCTAACCGGGACTAGTCGTTCTTCCTACGAGCAGTACTTC. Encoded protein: CASSLTGTSRSSYEQYF.

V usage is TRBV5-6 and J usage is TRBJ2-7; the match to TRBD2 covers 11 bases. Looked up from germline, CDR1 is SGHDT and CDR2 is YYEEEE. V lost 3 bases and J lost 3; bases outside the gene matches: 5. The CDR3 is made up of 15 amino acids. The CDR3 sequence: CASSSGLAAFYEQYF. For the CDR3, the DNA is TGTGCCAGCAGCTCGGGACTAGCGGCTTTCTACGAGCAGTACTTC.